This passage covers 27 T cell receptor beta chains from one sample sequenced in a study of long-term antiretroviral therapy in people with HIV. The run of the v3.0 immunoSEQ assay was at survey level. This table comes from immunoSEQ multiplex PCR, and its TCRdb copy is limited to in-frame clones, with some not included. The sample lists just over 35,000 clones; 70% to 90% were seen once. The sequences come from unsorted PBMCs, collected 2.2 years after starting antiretroviral therapy. These receptors all stem from a man aged 18 to 30 with HIV.

CDR3: CASREGQGLGQPQHF. CDR3 DNA: TGTGCCAGCAGGGAGGGACAGGGGTTAGGTCAGCCCCAGCATTTT. The rearrangement joins TRBV2 to TRBJ1-5; 10 bases match TRBD1. With V trimmed by 6 bases and J by 6 bases, 8 bases remained unmatched. The CDR3 consists of 15 residues. CDR1 and CDR2 (germline): SNHLY, FYNNEI.

The rearrangement joins TRBV27 to TRBJ1-2, with D possibly matching TRBD1 (6 bases). The germline CDR1 and CDR2 sequences are MNHEY and SMNVEV (reference sequence). This CDR3 is built from 16 residues. V was clipped by 3 bases and J by 7 bases, with 21 bases between them. CDR3 protein: CASSFSGTISLGGYTF. CDR3 sequence (DNA): TGTGCCAGCAGTTTCTCCGGGACAATCTCTTTGGGTGGCTACACCTTC.

The chain is built from TRBV30 and TRBJ2-7; D is unresolved. Germline lookup yields CDR1 GTSNPN and CDR2 SVGIG (reference sequence). V was shortened by 0 bases and J by 0 bases, with 6 bases between the two germline ends. The CDR3 extends over 13 amino acids. CDR3 DNA: TGTGCCTGGAGTGTTGGTCACTCCTACGAGCAGTACTTC. This translates into CAWSVGHSYEQYF.

With regard to this clone: This specimen includes other DNA sequences encoding the same CDR3. This chain links TRBV5-8 with TRBJ1-1; no clear D. There are 13 residues in the CDR3. Germline CDR1 reads SGHTS; CDR2 reads YDEGEE. Trimming took off 0 bases at V and 2 bases at J, with 5 bases between the two ends. The CDR3 nucleotides read TGTGCCAGCAGCTTGGGGGGTAACACTGAAGCTTTCTTT. Its protein is CASSLGGNTEAFF.

The J gene is TRBJ1-5, the V gene TRBV7-2; tentatively, D is TRBD1 (5 bases). V dropped 0 bases and J dropped 0 bases, with 9 bases sitting between them. Germline V CDR1 and CDR2: SGHTA, FQGNSA. The CDR3 has 16 amino acids. CDR3 amino acids: CASSLALTVSNQPQHF. In DNA, the CDR3 is TGTGCCAGCAGCTTAGCGCTGACAGTTAGCAATCAGCCCCAGCATTTT. The complete variable domain, with remaining parts taken from reference TRBV7-2 and TRBJ1-5, reads GAGVSQSPSNKVTEKGKDVELRCDPISGHTALYWYRQSLGQGLEFLIYFQGNSAPDKSGLPSDRFSAERTGGSVSTLTIQRTQQEDSAVYLCASSLALTVSNQPQHFGDGTRLSIL.

Here the CDR3 reads CASREADYGYTF. In nucleotides, the CDR3 is TGTGCCAGCAGGGAGGCGGACTATGGCTACACCTTC. The chain couples TRBV6-5 to TRBJ1-2; D gene ambiguous. Trimming removed 6 bases from V and 3 bases from J, with 8 bases in between. CDR1 is MNHEY, CDR2 SVGAGI, per germline. The CDR3 is made up of 12 amino acids.

The chain combines TRBV30 with TRBJ2-6; 8 nucleotides match TRBD1. The junction had 7 bases not matched to a gene; V was cut back by 4 bases and J by 2 bases. The CDR3 consists of 16 residues. Looked up from germline, CDR1 is GTSNPN and CDR2 is SVGIG (reference sequence). CDR3 sequence reads: CAWIPGGLPGANVLTF. CDR3 coding DNA: TGTGCCTGGATTCCAGGGGGCTTACCTGGGGCCAACGTCCTGACTTTC.

V and J are TRBV4-3 and TRBJ2-3; possibly TRBD1 or TRBD2 for D (5 bases each). Trimming shortened V by 4 bases and J by 1 base, and 18 bases separated the two germline ends. Germline V gene sequence: CDR1 LGHNA, CDR2 YSLEER. The CDR3 length is 17 residues. The DNA for the CDR3 is TGCGCCAGCAGCCCCTTTTCCCGGGGCCTCGGCACAGATACGCAGTATTTT. Its translation: CASSPFSRGLGTDTQYF.

The rearrangement joins TRBV4-2 to TRBJ2-5; 13 bases are a match to TRBD2. Germline CDR1 is LGHNA and CDR2 is YNFKEQ. CDR3 size: 16 residues. The junction had 6 bases not matched to a gene; V was cut back by 3 bases and J by 5 bases. CDR3 DNA: TGTGCCAGCAGCCACACTAGCGGGGGGGCCACCGAGACCCAGTACTTC. This gives the protein CASSHTSGGATETQYF.

The chain links TRBV27 to TRBJ2-7; possibly TRBD1 for D (5 bases). Trimming removed 7 bases from V and 6 bases from J, with 10 bases in between. Looked up from germline, CDR1 is MNHEY and CDR2 is SMNVEV (reference sequence). This CDR3 has 11 residues. CDR3 DNA: TGTGCCAGCACATTGGGGCGCGAGCAGTACTTC. This translates into CASTLGREQYF.

The rearrangement uses TRBV6-1 and TRBJ2-1; D call uncertain. Trimming left V 3 bases short and J 0 bases short, with 3 bases between. Germline lookup yields CDR1 MNHNS and CDR2 SASEGT. The CDR3 runs 13 residues. For the CDR3, the DNA is TGTGCCAGCAGTGACAGCTCCTACAATGAGCAGTTCTTC. Amino acid sequence: CASSDSSYNEQFF.

The chain is built from TRBV6-6 and TRBJ2-1, with 7 bases lining up with TRBD1. V lost 1 base, J lost 14 bases, and 11 bases stayed unmatched. The CDR3 sequence is 14 residues long. The germline V gene has CDR1 MNHNY and CDR2 SVGAGI (reference sequence). The CDR3 sequence is CASSYLSSRDSKFF. DNA for the CDR3: TGTGCCAGCAGTTACTTAAGCTCCCGGGACAGTAAGTTCTTC.

CDR3 in amino acids: CASSSFLTRSYEQYF. DNA for the CDR3: TGTGCCAGCAGTTCCTTCTTGACAAGATCTTACGAGCAGTACTTC. This chain connects TRBV27 to TRBJ2-7; D gene uncertain. Looked up from germline, CDR1 is MNHEY and CDR2 is SMNVEV (reference sequence). This CDR3 is built from 15 residues. Between the trimmed V and J ends, which lost 4 bases and 4 bases, there was a span of 17 bases.

The chain joins TRBV4-1 to TRBJ1-3; D might be TRBD1 (5 bases). The CDR3 consists of 17 residues. Germline V gene lookup returns CDR1 MGHRA and CDR2 YSYEKL. V was trimmed by 6 bases and J by 8 bases, leaving 26 bases between them. Here the CDR3 reads CASSLRATQQRGDTIYF. In DNA form, the CDR3 reads TGCGCCAGCAGTCTTCGGGCCACCCAACAACGGGGGGACACCATATATTTT.

The chain is built from TRBV19 and TRBJ2-1; D ambiguous. This CDR3 has 12 amino acids. V was clipped by 4 bases and J by 10 bases, with 11 bases between them. The germline V gene encodes CDR1 LNHDA and CDR2 SQIVND (reference sequence). The CDR3 nucleotides are TGTGCCAGTAGTACCTACCTCTGGGAGCAGTTCTTC. Translated, it gives CASSTYLWEQFF.

The chain combines TRBV14 with TRBJ1-6; 8 nucleotides align to TRBD1. V lost 2 bases to trimming and J lost 7 bases; unmatched junction nucleotides: 10. Germline V CDR1 and CDR2: SGHDN, FVKESK. This CDR3 has 17 amino acids. The DNA for the CDR3 is TGTGCCAGCAGCCAATGGACAGGGAACGCCGTAAATTCACCCCTCCACTTT. Amino acid sequence: CASSQWTGNAVNSPLHF.

V and J are TRBV5-8 and TRBJ1-2, with D perhaps TRBD1 (6 bases). V was shortened by 1 base and J by 0 bases, with 13 bases between the two germline ends. The length of the CDR3 is 16 residues. Germline loops: CDR1 SGHTS, CDR2 YDEGEE. This CDR3 reads CASSLTGFLTNYGYTF. In nucleotides, the CDR3 is TGTGCCAGCAGCTTGACAGGGTTCCTAACTAACTATGGCTACACCTTC.

This clone was seen only once. The chain carries TRBV18 and TRBJ2-4; D possibly uses TRBD1 or TRBD2 (5 bases each). V was cut by 2 bases and J by 9 bases, with 5 bases left in between. Germline V lookup: CDR1 KGHSH, CDR2 LQKENI. The CDR3 length is 11 residues. CDR3 region: CASSPGGIQYF. The DNA for the CDR3 is TGTGCCAGCTCACCAGGGGGCATTCAGTACTTC.

V gene TRBV4-3 combines with J gene TRBJ2-7, with 8 bases identical to TRBD2. V dropped 1 base and J dropped 2; count of bases not matched to a gene: 4. From germline, CDR1 is LGHNA and CDR2 YSLEER. There are 15 residues in the CDR3. The DNA for the CDR3 is TGCGCCAGCAGCCAAGCGACTAGCGTTACCTACGAGCAGTACTTC. This gives the protein CASSQATSVTYEQYF.

The chain joins TRBV7-2 to TRBJ1-1; D unresolved. The CDR3 runs 14 residues. Between the trimmed V and J ends, which lost 5 bases and 6 bases, there was a span of 16 bases. Germline values: CDR1 SGHTA, CDR2 FQGNSA. CDR3 residues: CASSPHRGVPEAFF. The CDR3 DNA reads as TGTGCCAGCAGCCCCCATCGGGGTGTCCCTGAAGCTTTCTTT.

The genes are TRBV19 and TRBJ2-7, with a tentative D call TRBD1 (5 bases). Germline V gene data show CDR1 as LNHDA and CDR2 as SQIVND (reference sequence). The CDR3 loop spans 14 amino acids. Trimming left V 6 bases short and J 5 bases short, with 17 bases between. CDR3 sequence: CASRDQGSLDEQYF. CDR3 nucleotide sequence: TGTGCCAGTAGGGATCAGGGTTCCCTAGACGAGCAGTACTTC.

The V call is TRBV14, the J call TRBJ2-3; D is tentatively TRBD1 or TRBD2 (6 bases each). Trimming shortened V by 0 bases and J by 8 bases, and 15 bases separated the two germline ends. In germline, CDR1 is SGHDN, CDR2 FVKESK. CDR3 length: 15 amino acids. The CDR3 DNA is TGTGCCAGCAGCCAAGATTACGGGGGCGCGGGTACGCAGTATTTT. This codes for CASSQDYGGAGTQYF.

This chain connects TRBV5-1 to TRBJ2-1; 8 nucleotides line up with TRBD1. The CDR3 covers 19 residues. Germline V CDR1 and CDR2: SGHRS, YFSETQ. The V segment lost 3 bases and the J segment 2 bases; nucleotides outside the gene matches: 16. The CDR3 DNA is TGCGCCAGCAGCTCGCCTTACGACCAGGGGGCGACCCCCTACAATGAGCAGTTCTTC. Translation: CASSSPYDQGATPYNEQFF.

The rearrangement uses TRBV5-8 and TRBJ2-7; D is uncertain. The V end lost 4 bases, the J end lost 4 bases, and 6 bases lay between the germline ends. CDR3 size: 11 residues. Germline V lookup: CDR1 SGHTS, CDR2 YDEGEE. For the CDR3, the DNA is TGTGCCAGCAGCCCGAATTACGAGCAGTACTTC. Translation gives CASSPNYEQYF.

The chain recombines TRBV7-2 with TRBJ2-7, with TRBD1 as a possible D gene (5 bases). Germline V gene lookup returns CDR1 SGHTA and CDR2 FQGNSA. The CDR3 is 14 residues long. V shed 5 bases and J shed 0 bases, with 11 bases lying between them. The CDR3 bases are TGTGCCAGCAGCCGCAGACAGTACTCCTACGAGCAGTACTTC. Protein sequence: CASSRRQYSYEQYF.

This clone came up once. V is TRBV7-2 and J is TRBJ2-3; D remains unclear. The CDR3 extends over 14 amino acids. Germline V gene sequence: CDR1 SGHTA, CDR2 FQGNSA. Trimming took off 5 bases at V and 5 bases at J, with 14 bases between the two ends. The CDR3 DNA follows: TGTGCCAGCAGCCTGGTGCGGACGGGAGATACGCAGTATTTT. Translated, it gives CASSLVRTGDTQYF.

The chain combines TRBV5-1 with TRBJ2-7, with D hard to call. Trimming removed 1 base at V and 3 bases at J, with 14 bases between. From germline, CDR1 is SGHRS and CDR2 YFSETQ. The CDR3 spans 15 residues. The CDR3 protein is CASSLSPGVDYEQYF. The CDR3 nucleotides are TGCGCCAGCAGCTTGTCGCCAGGTGTGGACTACGAGCAGTACTTC.